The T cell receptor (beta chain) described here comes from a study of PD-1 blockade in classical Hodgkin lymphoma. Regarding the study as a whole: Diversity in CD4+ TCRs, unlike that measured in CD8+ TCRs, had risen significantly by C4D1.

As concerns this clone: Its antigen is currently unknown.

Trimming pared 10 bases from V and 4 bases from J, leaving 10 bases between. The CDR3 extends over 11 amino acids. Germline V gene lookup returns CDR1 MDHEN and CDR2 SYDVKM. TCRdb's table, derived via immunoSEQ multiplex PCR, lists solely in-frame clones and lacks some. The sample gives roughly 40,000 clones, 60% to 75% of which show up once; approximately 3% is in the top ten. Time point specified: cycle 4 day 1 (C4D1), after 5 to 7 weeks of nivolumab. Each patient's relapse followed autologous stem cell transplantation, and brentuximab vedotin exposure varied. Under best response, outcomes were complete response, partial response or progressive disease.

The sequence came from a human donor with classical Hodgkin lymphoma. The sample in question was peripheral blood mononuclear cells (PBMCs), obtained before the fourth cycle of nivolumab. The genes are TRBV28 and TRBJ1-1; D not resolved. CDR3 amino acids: CATITSTEAFF. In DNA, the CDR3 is TGTGCCACCATAACGAGCACTGAAGCTTTCTTT.